These 19 T cell receptor beta chains were all obtained from the same sample, sequenced in a study of neurological immune-mediated disorders. TCRdb re-derived calls from the 5' RACE reads in MiXCR, one entry per CDR3 protein. The table lists around 97,000 distinct CDR3 sequences, 10% to 11% of them singletons, with approximately 3.3% in the top ten. Time point of the sample: longitudinal time-point 3. The sample taken for sequencing was PBMCs. Receptors were obtained from a female donor with HTLV-1-associated myelopathy (HAM/TSP).

This clonotype was seen many times. This sequence joins TRBV5-1 and TRBJ2-7; maybe TRBD1 (5 bases). The CDR3 spans 13 residues. Deletions cut 2 bases from V and 6 bases from J, with 12 bases between. Germline assignment: CDR1 SGHRS and CDR2 YFSETQ. CDR3 in amino acids: CASSLRVQGEQYF. DNA for the CDR3: TGCGCCAGCAGCTTAAGGGTCCAGGGCGAGCAGTACTTC.

The chain links TRBV12-3 or TRBV12-4 to TRBJ2-1, with 8 positions matching TRBD1. J was trimmed by 12 bases and V by 7 bases; bases with no gene match: 17. The CDR3 loop spans 15 amino acids. CDR3: CASTTQSTGVGTQFF. Here the CDR3 DNA reads TGTGCCAGCACCACTCAATCGACAGGGGTTGGGACGCAGTTCTTC.

This clonotype was counted at least ten times. This sequence joins TRBV5-1 and TRBJ2-7; a possible D gene is TRBD1 (6 bases). The germline gives CDR1 SGHRS, CDR2 YFSETQ. This CDR3 contains 13 residues. V gave up 1 base and J gave up 2 bases, with 7 bases separating them. CDR3 in DNA: TGCGCCAGCAGCTTGACAGGGACCTACGAGCAGTACTTC. This codes for CASSLTGTYEQYF.

This clonotype was recorded many times. The chain carries TRBV20-1 and TRBJ2-7; D perhaps matches TRBD1 (6 bases). Germline CDR1 and CDR2: DFQATT and SNEGSKA (reference sequence). The V gene lost 0 bases and the J gene lost 7 bases, with 34 bases spanning the gap. This CDR3 spans 20 amino acids. This CDR3 reads CSARDISGRGTLAFWGEQYF. The CDR3 DNA sequence: TGCAGTGCTAGAGATATTTCGGGCAGGGGCACACTTGCCTTTTGGGGAGAGCAGTACTTC.

This clonotype was picked up many times. The chain carries TRBV12-3 or TRBV12-4 and TRBJ2-1; no clear D gene. Trimming shortened V by 2 bases and J by 6 bases, and 5 bases separated the two germline ends. The CDR3 has 12 residues. The CDR3: CASSLTVNEQFF. Here the CDR3 DNA reads TGTGCCAGCAGTTTAACTGTCAATGAGCAGTTCTTC.

This clonotype is a singleton in its sample. This sequence may be a read error, since a much larger clone differs from it by one base. This chain links TRBV7-2 with TRBJ2-7; D is perhaps TRBD1 or TRBD2 (6 bases each). CDR1 is SGHTA, CDR2 FQGNSA, per germline. CDR3 length: 14 amino acids. Trimming took 8 bases from V and 7 from J, leaving 21 bases between them. The CDR3: CASAVGGSAREQYF. CDR3 DNA: TGTGCCAGCGCCGTAGGGGGGAGCGCTAGGGAGCAGTACTTC.

This clonotype was detected ten times or more. This sequence joins TRBV7-9 and TRBJ2-7, with TRBD1 as a possible D gene (6 bases). The CDR3 length is 13 residues. V was cut by 5 bases and J by 2 bases, with 10 bases left in between. Germline values: CDR1 SEHNR, CDR2 FQNEAQ (reference sequence). The CDR3, as DNA: TGTGCCAGCAGCCAGGGGCTCACCTACGAGCAGTACTTC. Translation: CASSQGLTYEQYF.

At least ten counts were recorded for this clonotype. The chain carries TRBV6-1 and TRBJ2-3; TRBD2 agrees at 11 bases. The V gene's germline CDR1 is MNHNS and CDR2 SASEGT. The CDR3 consists of 16 residues. Unmatched junction bases numbered 7, after V lost 5 bases and J lost 3 bases. CDR3 DNA sequence: TGTGCCAGCAGTTACAAGGCTAGCGGGGGGACAGATACGCAGTATTTT. This encodes CASSYKASGGTDTQYF.

Regarding this clonotype: This may be a read error: a much more frequent sequence differs by one nucleotide. The CDR3 DNA follows: TGCGCCAGCAGCTCCCTCGGGGCTAGCGGGGTGGCCTACAATGAGCAGTTCTTC. Its translation is CASSSLGASGVAYNEQFF. The chain links TRBV5-1 to TRBJ2-1; TRBD2 matches at 9 bases. V was clipped by 3 bases and J by 2 bases; unmatched bases: 12. Germline V gene data show CDR1 as SGHRS and CDR2 as YFSETQ. The CDR3 covers 18 residues.

The sample holds many counts of this clonotype. This chain links TRBV6-1 with TRBJ1-2; no definite D call. Germline assignment: CDR1 MNHNS and CDR2 SASEGT. The CDR3 length is 11 residues. V was pared by 6 bases and J by 4 bases, with 6 bases between. This CDR3 is CASRGIYGYTF. The CDR3 DNA follows: TGTGCCAGCAGAGGGATCTATGGCTACACCTTC.

To note about this clonotype: This sequence may be a read error, since a much larger clone differs from it by one base. The chain carries TRBV20-1 and TRBJ1-1; possibly TRBD1 for D (6 bases). Trimming took off 0 bases at V and 6 bases at J, with 17 bases between the two ends. The length of the CDR3 is 15 residues. Germline-derived CDR1 and CDR2 are DFQATT and SNEGSKA (reference sequence). For the CDR3, the DNA is TGCAGTGCTAGAGAAACAGGGCCCGCCGGCCCTGAAGCTTTCTTT. This encodes CSARETGPAGPEAFF.

This clonotype was seen repeatedly, ten times or more. The CDR3 DNA follows: TGTGCCATCAGGGACACCTTAGGCTCCTACAATGAGCAGTTCTTC. This encodes CAIRDTLGSYNEQFF. V usage is TRBV10-3 and J usage is TRBJ2-1; a weak D match, TRBD1 (5 bases). Between the trimmed V and J ends, which lost 6 bases and 0 bases, there was a span of 12 bases. In germline, CDR1 is ENHRY, CDR2 SYGVKD. The CDR3 is 15 residues long.

This clonotype was observed at least ten times. This chain connects TRBV5-5 to TRBJ2-7; weak D call: TRBD1 (6 bases). V lost 7 bases and J lost 1, with 15 bases in between. CDR3 length equals 14 residues. CDR1 is SGHKS, CDR2 YYEKEE, per germline (reference sequence). The CDR3 spells CASFIGTLSYEQYF. CDR3 DNA sequence: TGTGCCAGCTTTATCGGGACATTGTCCTACGAGCAGTACTTC.

This clonotype has more than one count but fewer than ten. V and J are TRBV5-1 and TRBJ2-3, with TRBD2 as a possible D gene (5 bases). This CDR3 is 14 amino acids long. The germline V gene encodes CDR1 SGHRS and CDR2 YFSETQ. With 3 bases removed from V and 6 bases from J, the gap between germline ends came to 14 bases. CDR3 sequence (DNA): TGCGCCAGCAGCTGGGCTCCGGGAACCGATACGCAGTATTTT. Translation gives CASSWAPGTDTQYF.

Many counts were recorded for this clonotype. CDR3 in DNA: TGTGCCAGCACGGGACTAGCGGGGAGCCGGGGCGAGCAGTACTTC. Residues: CASTGLAGSRGEQYF. The rearrangement uses TRBV10-3 and TRBJ2-7, with 13 bases aligning to TRBD2. The CDR3 covers 15 residues. The V and J ends lost 10 bases and 6 bases, in that order; junction bases with no gene match: 12. Germline loops: CDR1 ENHRY, CDR2 SYGVKD.

This clonotype occurred many times. The V gene is TRBV2, the J gene TRBJ2-7; D remains unclear. The CDR3 runs 12 residues. CDR1 and CDR2 from the germline V gene are SNHLY and FYNNEI. Trimming took 7 bases from V and 4 from J, leaving 11 bases between them. In nucleotides, the CDR3 is TGTGCCAGCATACTTAAACCGTACGAGCAGTACTTC. This sequence encodes CASILKPYEQYF. Full variable domain (rest looked up from reference TRBV2 and TRBJ2-7): EPEVTQTPSHQVTQMGQEVILRCVPISNHLYFYWYRQILGQKVEFLVSFYNNEISEKSEIFDDQFSVERPDGSNFTLKIRSTKLEDSAMYFCASILKPYEQYFGPGTRLTVT.

J is TRBJ2-5 and V is TRBV5-1; TRBD1 aligns across 7 bases. Germline CDR1 and CDR2: SGHRS and YFSETQ. The CDR3 is 15 amino acids. Unmatched junction bases numbered 10, after V lost 3 bases and J lost 5 bases. The chain's CDR3 is CASSYGQVGVETQYF. As DNA, the CDR3 is TGCGCCAGCAGCTACGGACAGGTGGGGGTCGAGACCCAGTACTTC.

This chain connects TRBV7-9 to TRBJ2-7; 9 positions match TRBD1. This CDR3 spans 16 amino acids. CDR1 is SEHNR, CDR2 FQNEAQ, per germline (reference sequence). V was clipped by 1 base and J by 7 bases; unmatched bases: 11. Here the CDR3 reads CASSLGARQGVGEQYF. The CDR3, as DNA: TGTGCCAGCAGCTTAGGCGCGCGACAGGGGGTTGGAGAGCAGTACTTC.

Worth noting for this clonotype: No conserved phenylalanine or tryptophan ends this CDR3, so it is likely a read error. Because the CDR3's place on the DNA is in doubt, the DNA is left out and the CDR3 is given as listed by TCRdb. The J gene is TRBJ2-1, the V gene TRBV5-1; the table gives TRBD2 as D, unverified against the DNA. CDR1 and CDR2 from the germline V gene are SGHRS and YFSETQ. The CDR3 adds up to 14 amino acids, both ends counted. The chain's CDR3 is CASSENLAGDEKFL.